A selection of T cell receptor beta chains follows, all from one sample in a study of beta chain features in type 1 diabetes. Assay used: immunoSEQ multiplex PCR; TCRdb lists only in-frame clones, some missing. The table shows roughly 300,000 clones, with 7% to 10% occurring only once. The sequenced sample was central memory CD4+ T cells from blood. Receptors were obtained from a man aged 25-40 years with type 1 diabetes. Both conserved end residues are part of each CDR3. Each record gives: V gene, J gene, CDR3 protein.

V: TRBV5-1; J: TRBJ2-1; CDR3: CASSLAEAVNEQFF
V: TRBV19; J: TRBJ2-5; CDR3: CASSIGLGLAGQETQYF
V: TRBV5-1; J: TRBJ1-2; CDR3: CASTVSYADGYTF
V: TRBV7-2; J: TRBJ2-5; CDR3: CASSLPTGGETQYF
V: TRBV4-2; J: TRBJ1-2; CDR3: CASSQSNYGYTF
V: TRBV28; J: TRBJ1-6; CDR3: CASSPLTAYGTTLHF
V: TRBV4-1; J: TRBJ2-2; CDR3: CASRTNRVTDLTGELFF
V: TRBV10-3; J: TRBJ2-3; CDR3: CAISLTASSTDTQYF
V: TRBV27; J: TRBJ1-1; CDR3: CASSETGDTEAFF
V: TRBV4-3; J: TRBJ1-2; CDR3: CASSPQGFRYGYTF
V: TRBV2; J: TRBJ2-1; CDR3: CASSVVLRYNEQFF
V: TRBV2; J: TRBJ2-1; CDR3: CASSETGGNEQFF
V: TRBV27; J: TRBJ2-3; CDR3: CASSLLSTDTQYF
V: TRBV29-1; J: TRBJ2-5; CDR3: CSVVDRGYQETQYF
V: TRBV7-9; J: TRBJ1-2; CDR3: CASSLSGFDYGYTF
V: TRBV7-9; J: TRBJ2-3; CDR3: CASSAGDSLTDTQYF
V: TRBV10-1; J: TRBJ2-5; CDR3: CASRGPYLADQETQYF
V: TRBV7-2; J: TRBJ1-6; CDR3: CASSLGLGYNSPLHF
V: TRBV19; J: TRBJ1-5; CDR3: CASSHAGQGNQPQHF
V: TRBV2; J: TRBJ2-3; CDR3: CASSEVGADTQYF
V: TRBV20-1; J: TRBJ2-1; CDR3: CSPGNNEQFF
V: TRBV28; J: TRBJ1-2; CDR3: CASSLDPTTGGDGYTF
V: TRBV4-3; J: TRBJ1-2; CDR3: CASSSRTGGGYTF
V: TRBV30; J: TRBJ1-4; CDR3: CAWSGDGALDEKLFF
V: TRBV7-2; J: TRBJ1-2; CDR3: CASSVGQGYGYTF
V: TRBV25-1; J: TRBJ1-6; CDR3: CASSEWEGSASPLHF
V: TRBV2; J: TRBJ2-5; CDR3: CASNYKGKETQYF
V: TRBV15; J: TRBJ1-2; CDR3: CATSRFQGQAEVIYTF
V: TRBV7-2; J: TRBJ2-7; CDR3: CASSLASGQGYEQYF
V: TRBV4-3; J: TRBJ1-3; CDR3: CASSQGRTGAGNTIYF
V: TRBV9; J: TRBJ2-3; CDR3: CASSVAPSGGSNTQYF
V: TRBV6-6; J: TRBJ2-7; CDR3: CASSGGQHYEQYF
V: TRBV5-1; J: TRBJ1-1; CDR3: CASSLEGQGVNTEAFF
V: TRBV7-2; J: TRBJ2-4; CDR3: CASSPIIGARKENIQYF
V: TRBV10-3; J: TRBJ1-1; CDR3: CAISESSVGSAEAFF
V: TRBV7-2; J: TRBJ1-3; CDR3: CASSSALGTDGNTIYF
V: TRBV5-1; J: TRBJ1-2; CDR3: CASSLEETRNYGYTF
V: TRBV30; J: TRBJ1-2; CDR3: CAWFLFGQGVYTF
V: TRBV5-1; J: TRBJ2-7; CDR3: CASSFGGASYEQYF
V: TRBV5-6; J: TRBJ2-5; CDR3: CASSLAPGETQYF
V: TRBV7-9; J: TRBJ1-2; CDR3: CASSSVAGYGYTF
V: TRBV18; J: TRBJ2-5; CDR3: CASSPSGFQETQYF
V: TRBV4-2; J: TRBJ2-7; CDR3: CASSQERLAYEQYF
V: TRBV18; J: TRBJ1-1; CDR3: CASLGQGGTEAFF
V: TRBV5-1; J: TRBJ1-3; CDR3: CASSPSSGNTIYF
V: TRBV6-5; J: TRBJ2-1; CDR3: CASSLVEAGAADRFF
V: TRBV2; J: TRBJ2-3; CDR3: CASSRGQASTDTQYF
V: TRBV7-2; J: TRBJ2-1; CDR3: CASSNYNEQFF
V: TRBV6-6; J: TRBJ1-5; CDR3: CASSYDRVQPQHF
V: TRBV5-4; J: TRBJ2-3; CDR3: CASSTGTSTDTQYF
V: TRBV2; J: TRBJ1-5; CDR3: CASSERQSNQPQHF
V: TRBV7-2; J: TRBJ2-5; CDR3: CASSALATLGAQYF
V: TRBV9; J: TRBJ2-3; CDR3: CASSGLAGGSTDTQYF
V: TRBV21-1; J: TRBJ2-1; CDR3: CASSSRGTDSYNEQFF